This T cell receptor beta chain was profiled in a study of cytomegalovirus exposure and HLA in healthy donors. Profiling relied on immunoSEQ multiplex PCR, and the TCRdb table lists in-frame clones only, not all of them. The data contain approximately 60,000 clones, approximately 90% of them singletons. V shed 8 bases and J 1 base; nucleotides not matched to a gene: 13. CDR3 length equals 17 residues. Per the germline V gene, CDR1 is LNHDA and CDR2 is SQIVND (reference sequence). This clone has only one observation. V gene TRBV19 combines with J gene TRBJ1-5; 8 positions agree with TRBD1. This receptor was obtained from a man between 18 and 35 years old in good health and CMV-seronegative. Material for sequencing was PBMCs. The CDR3 nucleotides read TGTGCCAGTTTTGGACAGGGAAGGGTTGGGAGCAATCAGCCCCAGCATTTT. It translates to CASFGQGRVGSNQPQHF.